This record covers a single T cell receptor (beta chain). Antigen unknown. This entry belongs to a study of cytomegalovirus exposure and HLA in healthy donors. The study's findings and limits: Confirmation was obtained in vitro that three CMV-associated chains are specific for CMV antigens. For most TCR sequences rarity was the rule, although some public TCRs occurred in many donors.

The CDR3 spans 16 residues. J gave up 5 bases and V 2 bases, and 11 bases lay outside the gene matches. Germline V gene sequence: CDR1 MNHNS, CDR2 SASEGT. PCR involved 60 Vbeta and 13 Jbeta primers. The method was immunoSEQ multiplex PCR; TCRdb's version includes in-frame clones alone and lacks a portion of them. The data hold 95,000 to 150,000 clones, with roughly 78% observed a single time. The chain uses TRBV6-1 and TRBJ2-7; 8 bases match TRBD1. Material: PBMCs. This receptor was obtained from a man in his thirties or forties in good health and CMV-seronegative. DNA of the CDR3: TGTGCCAGCAGTGAAAGGTTGAGACAGGGGTCCGACGAGCAGTACTTC. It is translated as CASSERLRQGSDEQYF.